These 27 T cell receptor beta chains were sequenced from one sample in a study of blood T cell repertoires in COVID-19. Generated by immunoSEQ multiplex PCR, the TCRdb table keeps only in-frame clones and is missing some. The table includes 150,000 to 200,000 clones, 70% to 90% detected once. The sequenced sample consisted of peripheral blood. These receptors were collected from a man aged 40-50 years who had recovered from COVID-19.

This clone was counted a single time. This sequence joins TRBV28 and TRBJ1-1, with no clear D. Germline V gives CDR1 MDHEN, CDR2 SYDVKM. V was clipped by 4 bases and J by 4 bases, with 13 bases between them. There are 14 residues in the CDR3. The CDR3 protein is CASSSLRRGTEAFF. In DNA form, the CDR3 reads TGTGCCAGCAGTTCCTTGCGACGGGGCACTGAAGCTTTCTTT.

The gene calls are TRBV4-3 and TRBJ1-5; the D gene is possibly TRBD1 (5 bases). This CDR3 spans 17 amino acids. Germline CDR1 LGHNA, CDR2 YSLEER. V lost 1 base to trimming and J lost 11 bases, with 24 bases between them. The CDR3 protein is CASSQGIGAGRTQAQHF. CDR3 coding DNA: TGCGCCAGCAGCCAAGGGATTGGGGCAGGGAGGACGCAGGCCCAGCATTTT.

The J gene is TRBJ2-2, the V gene TRBV7-2; 8 bases agree with TRBD2. Looked up from germline, CDR1 is SGHTA and CDR2 is FQGNSA. The CDR3 is made up of 13 amino acids. Germline trimming cut 3 bases from V and 12 bases from J; bases unmatched to any gene: 6. CDR3 sequence: CASSLPGGGQLFF. The CDR3 region has the DNA TGTGCCAGCAGCTTGCCCGGGGGGGGCCAGCTGTTTTTT. Drawing the rest from reference TRBV7-2 and TRBJ2-2, the complete variable domain is GAGVSQSPSNKVTEKGKDVELRCDPISGHTALYWYRQSLGQGLEFLIYFQGNSAPDKSGLPSDRFSAERTGGSVSTLTIQRTQQEDSAVYLCASSLPGGGQLFFGEGSRLTVL.

This chain joins TRBV7-2 and TRBJ2-3; D uncertain. The CDR3 is 15 residues long. Germline values: CDR1 SGHTA, CDR2 FQGNSA. V lost 3 bases to trimming and J lost 2 bases, with 12 bases between them. This CDR3 reads CASSFTLGLTDTQYF. DNA for the CDR3: TGTGCCAGCAGCTTCACCCTAGGCCTCACAGATACGCAGTATTTT.

The chain is built from TRBV7-6 and TRBJ2-7; tentatively, D is TRBD1 (6 bases). Per germline, CDR1 SGHVS and CDR2 FNYEAQ. Trimming pared 6 bases from V and 0 bases from J, leaving 15 bases between. The CDR3 consists of 15 residues. DNA for the CDR3: TGTGCCAGCAGTTCCGGACAGATAAGCTCCTACGAGCAGTACTTC. Amino acid sequence: CASSSGQISSYEQYF.

This chain uses TRBV5-1 with TRBJ2-2, with unresolved D. The germline V gene has CDR1 SGHRS and CDR2 YFSETQ. Trimming stripped 2 bases from V and 5 bases from J, with 7 bases between. This CDR3 contains 13 residues. CDR3 coding DNA: TGCGCCAGCAGCTTAGACATTACCGGGGAGCTGTTTTTT. It encodes CASSLDITGELFF.

The J gene is TRBJ1-1, the V gene TRBV10-3; 7 nucleotides match TRBD1. Trimming removed 6 bases from V and 5 bases from J; junction bases left unmatched: 9. This CDR3 contains 14 residues. Germline assignment: CDR1 ENHRY and CDR2 SYGVKD. DNA of the CDR3: TGTGCCATCAGGGAGACAGGGTCACGGACTGAAGCTTTCTTT. It encodes CAIRETGSRTEAFF.

The chain employs TRBV7-9 and TRBJ1-4; a possible D gene is TRBD1 (5 bases). The CDR3 covers 17 residues. V was clipped by 1 base and J by 6 bases, with 18 bases between them. Germline CDR1 SEHNR, CDR2 FQNEAQ (reference sequence). CDR3 residues: CASSLDQRQLNDEKLFF. The CDR3 DNA is TGTGCCAGCAGCTTAGACCAGCGACAGCTCAATGATGAAAAACTGTTTTTT. The variable domain in full, with the rest retrieved from reference TRBV7-9 and TRBJ1-4, is DTGVSQNPRHKITKRGQNVTFRCDPISEHNRLYWYRQTLGQGPEFLTYFQNEAQLEKSRLLSDRFSAERPKGSFSTLEIQRTEQGDSAMYLCASSLDQRQLNDEKLFFGSGTQLSVL.

The rearrangement joins TRBV4-1 to TRBJ2-7; TRBD1 matches at 8 bases. The CDR3 extends over 14 amino acids. Germline CDR1 and CDR2: MGHRA and YSYEKL. Trimming cost V 2 bases and J 4 bases; bases outside gene matches: 4. CDR3 DNA: TGCGCCAGCAGCCAAAGGACAGGGAATTACGAGCAGTACTTC. Its protein product is CASSQRTGNYEQYF.

This clone was found once. This chain's CDR3 is CASSVGAGESYEQYF. CDR3 DNA sequence: TGTGCCAGCAGCGTAGGAGCAGGGGAGTCCTACGAGCAGTACTTC. The V and J genes are TRBV9 and TRBJ2-7; tentative D call: TRBD1 (6 bases). The CDR3 sequence is 15 residues long. Trimming took 0 bases from V and 1 from J, leaving 11 bases between them. Germline V gene data show CDR1 as SGDLS and CDR2 as YYNGEE.

J is TRBJ2-1 and V is TRBV6-2 or TRBV6-3; D not resolved. Germline V CDR1 and CDR2: MNHEY, SVGEGT. Trimming removed 3 bases from V and 5 bases from J, with 11 bases in between. There are 14 residues in the CDR3. CDR3 nucleotides: TGTGCCAGCAGTTATCCCAGTCTCCACAATGAGCAGTTCTTC. Protein product: CASSYPSLHNEQFF.

Within the sample, this clone is medium-sized. The gene calls are TRBV9 and TRBJ1-3; 9 positions agree with TRBD1. Trimming took 0 bases from V and 7 from J; bases not matched to a gene: 2. The length of the CDR3 is 14 residues. CDR1 and CDR2 (germline): SGDLS, YYNGEE. The CDR3: CASSVGGQGNTIYF. The DNA of the CDR3 is TGTGCCAGCAGCGTAGGGGGACAGGGTAACACCATATATTTT.

The chain couples TRBV5-6 to TRBJ1-2; a possible D gene is TRBD1 (5 bases). The V gene's germline CDR1 is SGHDT and CDR2 YYEEEE. CDR3 length: 14 residues. V dropped 0 bases and J dropped 7 bases, with 13 bases sitting between them. This CDR3 is CASSLGAGVRGYTF. The CDR3 bases are TGTGCCAGCAGCTTGGGGGCGGGGGTGCGTGGCTACACCTTC.

The chain recombines TRBV6-5 with TRBJ2-1, with D tentatively TRBD2 (6 bases). There are 15 residues in the CDR3. The V end was cut by 2 bases, the J end by 0 bases, with 8 bases between. CDR1 is MNHEY, CDR2 SVGAGI, per germline. The CDR3 DNA follows: TGTGCCAGCAGTTACGTGGGGGGCTCCTACAATGAGCAGTTCTTC. Its translation: CASSYVGGSYNEQFF.

CDR3 bases: TGTGCCAGTAGTATACGACAGGGGTTGACGGAGACCCAGTACTTC. The encoded protein is CASSIRQGLTETQYF. The chain has TRBV19 and TRBJ2-5, with TRBD1 identical over 8 bases. V gave up 2 bases and J gave up 5 bases; unmatched junction bases: 7. Germline CDR1 LNHDA, CDR2 SQIVND (reference sequence). The CDR3 has 15 amino acids.

This chain joins TRBV7-6 and TRBJ1-2; 9 nucleotides match TRBD1. Germline trimming cut 0 bases from V and 7 bases from J; bases unmatched to any gene: 6. The CDR3 contains 15 residues. Germline V gives CDR1 SGHVS, CDR2 FNYEAQ. The CDR3 protein is CASSLAGTGSVGYTF. The CDR3 DNA reads as TGTGCCAGCAGCTTAGCCGGGACAGGGTCCGTTGGCTACACCTTC.

J is TRBJ1-1 and V is TRBV7-9; D ambiguous. V was pared by 5 bases and J by 4 bases, with 11 bases between. The CDR3 extends over 13 amino acids. Germline-derived CDR1 and CDR2 are SEHNR and FQNEAQ (reference sequence). The CDR3 nucleotides read TGTGCCAGCAGCCAGTTGGGAGGCACTGAAGCTTTCTTT. Its protein is CASSQLGGTEAFF.

CDR3 sequence (DNA): TGTGCCAGCAGCGCGGGACAGGGGAGGGTCGCTGGAAACACCATATATTTT. This codes for CASSAGQGRVAGNTIYF. This chain links TRBV6-2 or TRBV6-3 with TRBJ1-3; 10 bases line up with TRBD1. Unmatched junction bases numbered 10, after V lost 6 bases and J lost 2 bases. This CDR3 has 17 amino acids. CDR1 is MNHEY and CDR2 is SVGEGT in the germline V gene.

This sequence joins TRBV6-5 and TRBJ1-4; D might be TRBD1 (6 bases). V lost 2 bases and J 8 bases, leaving 15 bases between the germline ends. Germline CDR1 is MNHEY and CDR2 is SVGAGI. The CDR3 has 15 amino acids. The CDR3 DNA is TGTGCCAGCAGTTACAAAGCAGGGGTTGGGGAAAAACTGTTTTTT. Protein sequence: CASSYKAGVGEKLFF.

This chain connects TRBV4-2 to TRBJ2-7, with 10 bases matching TRBD2. The CDR3 loop spans 17 amino acids. Per the germline V gene, CDR1 is LGHNA and CDR2 is YNFKEQ. After removal of 4 bases from V and 3 bases from J, the junction contained 12 bases not matched to a gene. CDR3 sequence reads: CASSREELAGLDYEQYF. CDR3 in DNA: TGTGCCAGCAGCCGAGAGGAACTAGCGGGGTTGGACTACGAGCAGTACTTC.

CDR3 in DNA: TGTGCCAGCAGGAAAGGGACTAGGGGGAACAATGAGCAGTTCTTC. Translated, it gives CASRKGTRGNNEQFF. This sequence joins TRBV28 and TRBJ2-1, with TRBD2 identical over 8 bases. The V and J ends lost 6 bases and 5 bases, in that order; junction bases with no gene match: 9. This CDR3 spans 15 amino acids. Germline-derived CDR1 and CDR2 are MDHEN and SYDVKM.

The chain is built from TRBV4-3 and TRBJ1-2; no reliable D call. The germline V and J ends were trimmed by 0 bases and 6 bases, with 23 bases remaining between them. Germline V gene data show CDR1 as LGHNA and CDR2 as YSLEER. This CDR3 is 18 amino acids long. In DNA form, the CDR3 reads TGCGCCAGCAGCCAAGAAGCGGGCAAAACGCGCAGATCAGATGGCTACACCTTC. It translates to CASSQEAGKTRRSDGYTF.

The chain couples TRBV7-9 to TRBJ2-3, with 13 bases identical to TRBD2. The CDR3 sequence is 16 residues long. Germline CDR1 is SEHNR and CDR2 is FQNEAQ (reference sequence). V was pared by 7 bases and J by 5 bases, with 9 bases of the junction left unmatched. DNA of the CDR3: TGTGCCAGCATTTCAACTAGCGGGGGGGCAGTAGATACGCAGTATTTT. Encoded protein: CASISTSGGAVDTQYF.

The V gene is TRBV6-1, the J gene TRBJ2-3; 7 bases agree with TRBD1. From germline, CDR1 is MNHNS and CDR2 SASEGT. V was clipped by 6 bases and J by 1 base; unmatched bases: 4. CDR3 length: 14 residues. The CDR3 nucleotides are TGTGCCAGCAGAAACAGGGGTGGCACAGATACGCAGTATTTT. This sequence encodes CASRNRGGTDTQYF.

This sequence joins TRBV28 and TRBJ1-5; 7 bases match TRBD1. The CDR3 has 14 amino acids. CDR1 is MDHEN, CDR2 SYDVKM, per germline. The ends lost 7 bases at V and 6 bases at J; junction bases unmatched: 9. The CDR3 DNA reads as TGTGCCAGCACCTCAGGGGGGATAGGTCAGCCCCAGCATTTT. It codes for CASTSGGIGQPQHF. The full variable domain, its missing parts supplied by reference TRBV28 and TRBJ1-5, is DVKVTQSSRYLVKRTGEKVFLECVQDMDHENMFWYRQDPGLGLRLIYFSYDVKMKEKGDIPEGYSVSREKKERFSLILESASTNQTSMYLCASTSGGIGQPQHFGDGTRLSIL.

The V call is TRBV7-3, the J call TRBJ2-7; possibly TRBD1 for D (5 bases). Germline V gives CDR1 SGHTA, CDR2 FQGTGA. CDR3 size: 14 residues. The V end lost 2 bases, the J end lost 5 bases, and 13 bases lay between the germline ends. The CDR3 bases are TGTGCCAGCAGCTTATCAGGGATCTCTAACGAGCAGTACTTC. It yields the protein CASSLSGISNEQYF.

The CDR3 loop reads CSASPPGLATLRELFF. CDR3 coding DNA: TGCAGTGCTAGTCCCCCGGGACTAGCGACGTTGAGGGAGCTGTTTTTT. V is TRBV20-1 and J is TRBJ2-2, with 10 positions matching TRBD2. The V segment lost 3 bases and the J segment 9 bases; nucleotides outside the gene matches: 13. The CDR3 consists of 16 residues. Germline V gene sequence: CDR1 DFQATT, CDR2 SNEGSKA (reference sequence).